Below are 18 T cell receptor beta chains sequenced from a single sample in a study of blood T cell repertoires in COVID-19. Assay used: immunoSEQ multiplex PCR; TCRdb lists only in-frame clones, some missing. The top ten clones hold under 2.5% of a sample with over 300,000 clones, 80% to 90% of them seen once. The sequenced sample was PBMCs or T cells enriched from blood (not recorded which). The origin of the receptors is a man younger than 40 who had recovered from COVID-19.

CDR3 loop: CASSPRRDRESPLHF. CDR3 in DNA: TGTGCCAGTAGTCCGCGGCGGGACAGGGAATCACCCCTCCACTTT. This rearrangement joins TRBV19 to TRBJ1-6, with TRBD1 matching over 9 bases. The germline V gene encodes CDR1 LNHDA and CDR2 SQIVND (reference sequence). CDR3 size: 15 residues. Germline trimming cut 5 bases from V and 10 bases from J; bases unmatched to any gene: 9.

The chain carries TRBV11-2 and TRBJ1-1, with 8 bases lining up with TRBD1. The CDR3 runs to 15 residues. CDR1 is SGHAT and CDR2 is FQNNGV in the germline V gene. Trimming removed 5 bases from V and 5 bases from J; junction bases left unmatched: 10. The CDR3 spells CASSHRTGSGTEAFF. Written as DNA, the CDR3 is TGTGCCAGCAGCCACCGGACAGGGTCGGGTACTGAAGCTTTCTTT.

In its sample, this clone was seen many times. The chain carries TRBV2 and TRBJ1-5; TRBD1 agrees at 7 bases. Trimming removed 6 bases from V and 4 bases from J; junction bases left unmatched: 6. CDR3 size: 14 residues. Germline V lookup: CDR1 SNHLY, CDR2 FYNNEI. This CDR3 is CASRQGVRNQPQHF. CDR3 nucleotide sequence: TGTGCCAGCAGGCAGGGGGTACGGAATCAGCCCCAGCATTTT.

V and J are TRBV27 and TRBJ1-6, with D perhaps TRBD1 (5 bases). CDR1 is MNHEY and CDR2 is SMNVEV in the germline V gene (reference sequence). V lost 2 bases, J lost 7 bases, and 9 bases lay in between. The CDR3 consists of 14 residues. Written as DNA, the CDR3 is TGTGCCAGCAGTTTAGTCAGGGCAAATTCACCCCTCCACTTT. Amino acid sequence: CASSLVRANSPLHF.

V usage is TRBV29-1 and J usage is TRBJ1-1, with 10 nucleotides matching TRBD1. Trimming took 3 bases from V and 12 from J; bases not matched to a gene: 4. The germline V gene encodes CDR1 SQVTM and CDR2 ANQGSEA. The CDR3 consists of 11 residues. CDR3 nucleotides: TGCAGCGTTGACGGGGACAGGGGAACTTTCTTT. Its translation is CSVDGDRGTFF.

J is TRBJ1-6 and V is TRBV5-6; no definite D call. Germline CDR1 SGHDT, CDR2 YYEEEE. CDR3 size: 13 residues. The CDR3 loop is CARADPGYSPLHF. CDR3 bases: TGTGCACGGGCGGATCCGGGATATTCACCCCTCCACTTT.

CDR3 amino acids: CASRRLLVNTEAFF. In DNA, the CDR3 is TGTGCCAGCCGCCGACTCCTTGTGAACACTGAAGCTTTCTTT. J is TRBJ1-1 and V is TRBV11-2; D is unclear. The germline V gene encodes CDR1 SGHAT and CDR2 FQNNGV. Trimming shortened V by 8 bases and J by 0 bases, and 13 bases separated the two germline ends. This CDR3 contains 14 residues. The complete variable domain, with remaining parts taken from reference TRBV11-2 and TRBJ1-1, reads EAGVAQSPRYKIIEKRQSVAFWCNPISGHATLYWYQQILGQGPKLLIQFQNNGVVDDSQLPKDRFSAERLKGVDSTLKIQPAKLEDSAVYLCASRRLLVNTEAFFGQGTRLTVV.

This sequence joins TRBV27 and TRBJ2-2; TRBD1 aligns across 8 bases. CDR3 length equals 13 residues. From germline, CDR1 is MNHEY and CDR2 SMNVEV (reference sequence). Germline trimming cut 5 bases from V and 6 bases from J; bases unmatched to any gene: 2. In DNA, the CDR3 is TGTGCCAGCAGTACGGACAGGGCCGGGGAGCTGTTTTTT. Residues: CASSTDRAGELFF.

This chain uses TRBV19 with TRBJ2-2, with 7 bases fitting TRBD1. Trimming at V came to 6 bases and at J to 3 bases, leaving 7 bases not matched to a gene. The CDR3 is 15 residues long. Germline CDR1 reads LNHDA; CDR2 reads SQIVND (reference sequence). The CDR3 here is CASRVTGKDTGELFF. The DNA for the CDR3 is TGTGCCAGTAGGGTGACAGGGAAGGACACCGGGGAGCTGTTTTTT. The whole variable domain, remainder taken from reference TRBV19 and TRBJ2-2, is DGGITQSPKYLFRKEGQNVTLSCEQNLNHDAMYWYRQDPGQGLRLIYYSQIVNDFQKGDIAEGYSVSREKKESFPLTVTSAQKNPTAFYLCASRVTGKDTGELFFGEGSRLTVL.

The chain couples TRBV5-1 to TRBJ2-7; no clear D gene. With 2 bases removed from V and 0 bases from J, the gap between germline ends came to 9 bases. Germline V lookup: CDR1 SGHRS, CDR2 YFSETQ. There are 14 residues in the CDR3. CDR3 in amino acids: CASSFDTYSYEQYF. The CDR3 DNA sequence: TGCGCCAGCAGCTTTGACACTTACTCCTACGAGCAGTACTTC.

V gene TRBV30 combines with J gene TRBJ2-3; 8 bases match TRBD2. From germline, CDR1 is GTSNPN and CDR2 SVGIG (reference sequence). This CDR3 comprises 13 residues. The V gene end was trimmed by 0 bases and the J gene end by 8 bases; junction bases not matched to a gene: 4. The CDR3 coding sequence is TGTGCCTGGAGTGTTACGGGGGGGAGTACGCAGTATTTT. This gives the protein CAWSVTGGSTQYF.

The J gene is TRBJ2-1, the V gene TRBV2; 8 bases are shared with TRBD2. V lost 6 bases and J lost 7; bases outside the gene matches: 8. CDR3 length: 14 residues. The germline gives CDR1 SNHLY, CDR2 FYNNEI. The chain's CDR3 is CASSSAGDVNEQFF. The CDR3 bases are TGTGCCAGCAGCTCAGCGGGGGATGTGAATGAGCAGTTCTTC.

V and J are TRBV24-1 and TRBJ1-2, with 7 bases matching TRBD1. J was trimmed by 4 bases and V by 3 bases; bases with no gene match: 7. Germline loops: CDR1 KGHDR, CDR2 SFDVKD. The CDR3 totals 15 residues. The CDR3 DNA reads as TGTGCCACCAGTGATGTGGACAGGACAATCTATGGCTACACCTTC. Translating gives CATSDVDRTIYGYTF.

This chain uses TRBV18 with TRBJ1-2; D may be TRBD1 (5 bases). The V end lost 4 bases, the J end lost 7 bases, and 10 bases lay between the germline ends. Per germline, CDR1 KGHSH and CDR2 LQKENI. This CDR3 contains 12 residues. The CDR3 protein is CASSLTQGGYTF. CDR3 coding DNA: TGTGCCAGCTCACTAACTCAGGGTGGCTACACCTTC.

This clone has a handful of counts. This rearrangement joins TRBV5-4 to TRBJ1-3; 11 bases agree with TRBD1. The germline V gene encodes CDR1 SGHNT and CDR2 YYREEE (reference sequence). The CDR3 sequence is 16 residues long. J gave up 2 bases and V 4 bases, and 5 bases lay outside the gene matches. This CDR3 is CASSDRTGGAGNTIYF. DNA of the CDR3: TGTGCCAGCAGCGACAGGACAGGGGGCGCTGGAAACACCATATATTTT.

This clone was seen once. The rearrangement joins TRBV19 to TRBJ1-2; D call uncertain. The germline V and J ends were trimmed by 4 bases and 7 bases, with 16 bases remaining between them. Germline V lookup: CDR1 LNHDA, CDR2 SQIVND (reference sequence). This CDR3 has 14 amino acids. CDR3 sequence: CASSTGLTSRGYTF. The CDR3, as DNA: TGTGCCAGTAGTACAGGCTTAACGTCTCGTGGCTACACCTTC. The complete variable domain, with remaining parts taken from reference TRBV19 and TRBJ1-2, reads DGGITQSPKYLFRKEGQNVTLSCEQNLNHDAMYWYRQDPGQGLRLIYYSQIVNDFQKGDIAEGYSVSREKKESFPLTVTSAQKNPTAFYLCASSTGLTSRGYTFGSGTRLTVV.

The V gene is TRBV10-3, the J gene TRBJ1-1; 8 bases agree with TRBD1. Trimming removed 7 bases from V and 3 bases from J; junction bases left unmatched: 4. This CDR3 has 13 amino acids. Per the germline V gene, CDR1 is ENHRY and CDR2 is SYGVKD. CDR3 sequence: CAIMQGADTEAFF. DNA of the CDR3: TGTGCCATCATGCAGGGGGCGGACACTGAAGCTTTCTTT.

For the CDR3, the DNA is TGTGCCAGCAGTCCGGTGAGGAACACTGAAGCTTTCTTT. It specifies CASSPVRNTEAFF. The chain employs TRBV27 and TRBJ1-1; D not resolved. Trimming shortened V by 5 bases and J by 1 base, and 8 bases separated the two germline ends. The CDR3 consists of 13 residues. Germline assignment: CDR1 MNHEY and CDR2 SMNVEV (reference sequence).